The 8 T cell receptor beta chains below come from one sample, sequenced in a study of cytomegalovirus exposure and HLA in healthy donors. PCR primers comprised 60 Vbeta and 13 Jbeta primers. Sequencing used immunoSEQ multiplex PCR; TCRdb keeps in-frame clones, though not all of them. The sample carries about 82,000 clones, over 75% recorded once. The sample was PBMCs. The receptors stem from a man aged 45-60 years in good health and CMV-seronegative.

The V and J genes are TRBV6-6 and TRBJ2-5, with D maybe TRBD2 (5 bases). Germline V CDR1 and CDR2: MNHNY, SVGAGI (reference sequence). The V and J ends lost 6 bases and 0 bases respectively, with 11 bases between them. The CDR3 is made up of 14 amino acids. CDR3 amino acids: CASSLRLYQETQYF. The CDR3 DNA is TGTGCCAGCAGCCTTAGACTATACCAAGAGACCCAGTACTTC.

The chain uses TRBV30 and TRBJ2-3, with 12 bases that match TRBD2. Looked up from germline, CDR1 is GTSNPN and CDR2 is SVGIG (reference sequence). V was clipped by 7 bases and J by 4 bases; unmatched bases: 6. This CDR3 has 14 residues. This chain's CDR3 is CALLLAGGADTQYF. Written as DNA, the CDR3 is TGTGCCTTGTTACTAGCGGGGGGAGCAGATACGCAGTATTTT.

The chain has TRBV5-1 and TRBJ1-1; 8 bases fit TRBD1. This CDR3 region has 14 residues. V lost 5 bases and J lost 1; bases outside the gene matches: 4. Germline V CDR1 and CDR2: SGHRS, YFSETQ. The CDR3 here is CASRSGTGNTEAFF. The CDR3, as DNA: TGCGCCAGCAGGTCGGGGACAGGGAACACTGAAGCTTTCTTT.

In this sample, this clone turned up a few times. CDR3 sequence: CAISNGGSNQPQHF. The CDR3 bases are TGTGCCATCTCCAACGGGGGGAGCAATCAGCCCCAGCATTTT. The chain joins TRBV10-3 to TRBJ1-5; weak D call: TRBD1 (5 bases). Germline V gene sequence: CDR1 ENHRY, CDR2 SYGVKD. V was pared by 8 bases and J by 1 base, with 12 bases between. This CDR3 has 14 residues.

The rearrangement links TRBV4-2 to TRBJ2-5; a weak D match, TRBD2 (6 bases). The CDR3 runs to 15 residues. V was clipped by 0 bases and J by 9 bases, with 17 bases between them. CDR1 and CDR2 (germline): LGHNA, YNFKEQ. CDR3 nucleotide sequence: TGTGCCAGCAGCCAAGAGGGCAGGTCGGGGGAGGCCCAGTACTTC. This codes for CASSQEGRSGEAQYF.

The genes are TRBV2 and TRBJ2-5; TRBD1 might be the D (6 bases). The CDR3 runs to 16 residues. Germline CDR1 SNHLY, CDR2 FYNNEI. V was clipped by 5 bases and J by 1 base, with 17 bases between them. CDR3 sequence (DNA): TGTGCCAGCAGTTCCCCAGGGGCCCAAGCCCAAGAGACCCAGTACTTC. Residues: CASSSPGAQAQETQYF.

The rearrangement joins TRBV15 to TRBJ2-2; D unclear. The germline V and J ends were trimmed by 1 base and 5 bases, with 14 bases remaining between them. Germline lookup yields CDR1 LNHNV and CDR2 YYDKDF (reference sequence). The CDR3 runs 16 residues. This CDR3 is CATSRGFKAATGELFF. CDR3 DNA: TGTGCCACCAGCAGAGGGTTTAAGGCGGCGACCGGGGAGCTGTTTTTT.

This clone was counted a few times. The chain links TRBV7-2 to TRBJ2-7; 7 bases fit TRBD1. The CDR3 is made up of 13 amino acids. Germline CDR1 SGHTA, CDR2 FQGNSA. Losses at the gene ends were 5 bases for V and 6 bases for J; bases not matched to a gene: 7. This chain's CDR3 is CASSRETGLEQYF. CDR3 DNA: TGTGCCAGCAGCCGCGAGACAGGGCTCGAGCAGTACTTC.